Below, 9 T cell receptor beta chains from the same sample are listed, as sequenced in a study of T cells after posttransplantation cyclophosphamide (dated by TCRdb to about 2016). The library relied on the immunoSEQ multiplex PCR assay. In its TCRdb copy, this immuneACCESS table keeps in-frame sequences only and misses some clones. Where compared with another copy, unresolved V genes explain less than half of these, and the others have no known cause. The sample records 20,000 to 25,000 clones, approximately 71% of which are singletons. Around 0.7% of the sample goes to the ten largest clones. What was sequenced was memory CD4+ T cells sorted from PBMCs. All receptors derive from an older woman in good health, CMV-negative, and a related stem cell transplant donor.

This clone showed up just a few times. This chain connects TRBV11-2 to TRBJ2-1; TRBD2 matches 9 bases. The CDR3 is 16 amino acids. V was pared by 5 bases and J by 6 bases, with 11 bases of the junction left unmatched. Germline V gene data show CDR1 as SGHAT and CDR2 as FQNNGV. CDR3 protein: CASSPVAGGVLNEQFF. CDR3 nucleotides: TGTGCCAGCAGCCCAGTTGCGGGAGGGGTTCTCAATGAGCAGTTCTTC. Full variable domain (rest looked up from reference TRBV11-2 and TRBJ2-1): EAGVAQSPRYKIIEKRQSVAFWCNPISGHATLYWYQQILGQGPKLLIQFQNNGVVDDSQLPKDRFSAERLKGVDSTLKIQPAKLEDSAVYLCASSPVAGGVLNEQFFGPGTRLTVL.

The chain links TRBV25-1 to TRBJ1-6; 7 bases fit TRBD1. The CDR3 loop spans 15 amino acids. Trimming removed 2 bases from V and 7 bases from J; junction bases left unmatched: 5. The germline V gene has CDR1 MGHDK and CDR2 SYGVNS. The CDR3, as DNA: TGTGCCAGCAGTGAAAGGACAGGAGGAAATTCACCCCTCCACTTT. It codes for CASSERTGGNSPLHF.

This clone showed up just a few times. The chain uses TRBV30 and TRBJ2-2; D gene uncertain. The CDR3 is 14 amino acids. Germline lookup yields CDR1 GTSNPN and CDR2 SVGIG (reference sequence). V was shortened by 4 bases and J by 4 bases, with 13 bases between the two germline ends. The chain's CDR3 is CAWTRVRFTGELFF. The CDR3 DNA sequence: TGTGCCTGGACTCGGGTCCGGTTCACCGGGGAGCTGTTTTTT.

This chain joins TRBV7-9 and TRBJ2-5; possible D gene TRBD2, 5 bases. Trimming pared 0 bases from V and 11 bases from J, leaving 7 bases between. This CDR3 has 11 residues. CDR1 and CDR2 from the germline V gene are SEHNR and FQNEAQ (reference sequence). The CDR3 spells CASSLASGQYF. CDR3 sequence (DNA): TGTGCCAGCAGCTTAGCGTCGGGGCAGTACTTC.

V gene TRBV7-3 combines with J gene TRBJ2-2, with a possible D match to TRBD2 (5 bases). The CDR3 loop spans 13 amino acids. V was shortened by 5 bases and J by 2 bases, with 6 bases between the two germline ends. From germline, CDR1 is SGHTA and CDR2 FQGTGA. In DNA form, the CDR3 reads TGTGCCAGCAGCCGGGGAAACACCGGGGAGCTGTTTTTT. Residues: CASSRGNTGELFF.

J is TRBJ2-7 and V is TRBV5-1; 8 bases are a match to TRBD2. After removal of 3 bases from V and 3 bases from J, the junction contained 14 bases not matched to a gene. CDR3 length: 17 amino acids. Per germline, CDR1 SGHRS and CDR2 YFSETQ. The chain's CDR3 is CASSSLSGTNRGYEQYF. CDR3 bases: TGCGCCAGCAGCTCACTTAGCGGGACAAATAGGGGCTACGAGCAGTACTTC.

V usage is TRBV28 and J usage is TRBJ2-5; perhaps TRBD2 as D (5 bases). The CDR3 runs to 12 residues. The germline V gene encodes CDR1 MDHEN and CDR2 SYDVKM. The V end was cut by 3 bases, the J end by 4 bases, with 6 bases between. As DNA, the CDR3 is TGTGCCAGCAGTTTGGCGGGAGAGACCCAGTACTTC. Translation: CASSLAGETQYF.

This rearrangement joins TRBV5-4 to TRBJ2-7; TRBD1 matches at 9 bases. J gave up 5 bases and V 9 bases, and 9 bases lay outside the gene matches. In germline, CDR1 is SGHNT, CDR2 YYREEE (reference sequence). This CDR3 has 13 residues. The CDR3 is CATREDRGNEQYF. DNA for the CDR3: TGTGCCACCCGGGAGGACAGGGGAAACGAGCAGTACTTC.

This chain uses TRBV6-5 with TRBJ2-3; 9 positions match TRBD1. The CDR3 contains 13 residues. Losses at the gene ends were 5 bases for V and 8 bases for J; bases not matched to a gene: 5. Germline lookup yields CDR1 MNHEY and CDR2 SVGAGI. CDR3 bases: TGTGCCAGCAGTGGGGACAGGGCAGGTACGCAGTATTTT. Its protein product is CASSGDRAGTQYF.